Ten or more counts support the clone carrying this T cell receptor beta chain. With 0 bases removed from V and 4 bases from J, the gap between germline ends came to 7 bases. The CDR3 spans 14 residues. Per the germline V gene, CDR1 is LGHDT and CDR2 is YNNKEL (reference sequence). The data stem from a study of T cells in Graves' hyperthyroidism and ophthalmopathy. Amplification targeted TCR beta CDR3 regions from RNA transcripts. In the first-round RT-PCR of the TCR CDR3, the HTBI primer set was used. TCRdb processed the multiplex PCR reads anew with MiXCR; each CDR3 protein has one entry. The data contain some 350,000 distinct CDR3 sequences, over 12% of them singletons.

The V gene is TRBV3-1, the J gene TRBJ1-3; D ambiguous. This sequence was found in a woman aged 60-70 years with Graves' ophthalmopathy. The specimen sequenced was blood. DNA of the CDR3: TGTGCCAGCAGCCAAGACGCCGGGGGAAACACCATATATTTT. Its protein product is CASSQDAGGNTIYF.